A single sample is the source of the 29 T cell receptor beta chains below, sequenced in a study of cytomegalovirus exposure and HLA in healthy donors. Primers for the PCR totalled 60 Vbeta and 13 Jbeta. Assay: immunoSEQ multiplex PCR; the TCRdb copy retains only in-frame clones and omits some. The repertoire holds some 51,000 clones, with about 76% as singletons. Material for sequencing was PBMCs. The receptors here all came from a female donor in good health and CMV-seronegative.

The V call is TRBV5-4, the J call TRBJ2-6; 7 bases align to TRBD1. This CDR3 has 17 amino acids. Germline lookup yields CDR1 SGHNT and CDR2 YYREEE (reference sequence). With 3 bases clipped from V and 0 bases from J, the junction kept 6 bases outside the gene matches. The chain's CDR3 is CASSSGQPHSGANVLTF. The CDR3 DNA sequence: TGTGCCAGCAGCTCGGGACAGCCTCACTCTGGGGCCAACGTCCTGACTTTC.

This clone was recorded once. The chain is built from TRBV5-1 and TRBJ1-1; D gene uncertain. The CDR3 extends over 16 amino acids. The germline V gene has CDR1 SGHRS and CDR2 YFSETQ. With 0 bases removed from V and 0 bases from J, the gap between germline ends came to 12 bases. The DNA for the CDR3 is TGCGCCAGCAGCTTGGTCGCGGGAAATATGAACACTGAAGCTTTCTTT. This encodes CASSLVAGNMNTEAFF.

The chain has TRBV20-1 and TRBJ1-1; D possibly corresponds to TRBD1 (5 bases). The CDR3 runs to 9 residues. Per germline, CDR1 DFQATT and CDR2 SNEGSKA (reference sequence). The CDR3 sequence is CRTDTEAFF. The CDR3 DNA sequence: TGCAGGACAGATACTGAAGCTTTCTTT.

J is TRBJ2-2 and V is TRBV7-9; D gene uncertain. Trimming left V 2 bases short and J 9 bases short, with 19 bases between. Germline lookup yields CDR1 SEHNR and CDR2 FQNEAQ (reference sequence). The CDR3 is made up of 16 amino acids. The CDR3 bases are TGTGCCAGCAGCTTACCTCCCGCGTATGAGTCCCGGGAGCTGTTTTTT. It yields the protein CASSLPPAYESRELFF.

With respect to this clone: A far larger clone is a single base away, which makes a read error likely. The same CDR3 also results from other DNA sequences found in this sample. The gene calls are TRBV4-2 and TRBJ2-6; 8 bases fit TRBD2. This CDR3 has 16 amino acids. Germline V lookup: CDR1 LGHNA, CDR2 YNFKEQ. The CDR3 region has the DNA TGTGCCAGCAGCCAAGATAGCGGGGCAGGGGCCAACGTACTGACTTTC. Translation gives CASSQDSGAGANVLTF.

The chain employs TRBV6-6 and TRBJ1-6; TRBD1 is a possible D gene (6 bases). The CDR3 loop spans 15 amino acids. CDR1 MNHNY and CDR2 SVGAGI come from the germline V gene (reference sequence). V lost 6 bases, J lost 5 bases, and 14 bases lay in between. The CDR3 DNA sequence: TGTGCCAGCAGGCAGCAGGGGTCCGATAATTCACCCCTCCACTTT. Encoded protein: CASRQQGSDNSPLHF.

The chain employs TRBV2 and TRBJ1-2, with D perhaps matching TRBD1 (5 bases). Trimming removed 9 bases at V and 1 base at J, with 6 bases between. The CDR3 is 11 amino acids. Germline CDR1 and CDR2: SNHLY and FYNNEI. This CDR3 is CASDSNYGYTF. CDR3 bases: TGTGCCAGTGACAGTAACTATGGCTACACCTTC.

This chain uses TRBV4-1 with TRBJ2-7, with D possibly matching TRBD1 (6 bases). The CDR3 extends over 19 amino acids. Trimming removed 0 bases from V and 5 bases from J, with 26 bases in between. CDR1 and CDR2 (germline): MGHRA, YSYEKL. The CDR3 region is CASSQESIREYKDRNEQYF. The DNA of the CDR3 is TGCGCCAGCAGCCAAGAATCTATACGTGAATATAAAGACAGGAACGAGCAGTACTTC.

The chain has TRBV5-1 and TRBJ2-5; TRBD2 aligns across 11 bases. V dropped 4 bases and J dropped 6; count of bases not matched to a gene: 14. The CDR3 covers 17 residues. Germline CDR1 is SGHRS and CDR2 is YFSETQ. CDR3 in amino acids: CASSHILAGGPQKTQYF. The CDR3 nucleotides read TGCGCCAGCAGCCACATCCTAGCGGGGGGCCCGCAGAAGACCCAGTACTTC.

The chain joins TRBV20-1 to TRBJ2-5; unclear D gene. The DNA end lines up better with TRBJ2-7; the J call may be wrong. The V gene's germline CDR1 is DFQATT and CDR2 SNEGSKA (reference sequence). The CDR3 runs to 11 residues. CDR3 DNA sequence: TGCAGTGCTAGAACCTCCTACGAGCAGTACTTC. Protein product: CSARTSYEQYF.

The rearrangement uses TRBV27 and TRBJ1-5; maybe TRBD1 (5 bases). CDR1 is MNHEY, CDR2 SMNVEV, per germline (reference sequence). The V gene lost 5 bases and the J gene lost 4 bases, with 12 bases spanning the gap. The CDR3 spans 14 residues. The CDR3 protein is CASSPLGGNQPQHF. CDR3 bases: TGTGCCAGCAGTCCACTCGGGGGGAATCAGCCCCAGCATTTT.

The V and J genes are TRBV28 and TRBJ2-5; TRBD1 matches at 7 bases. The trim removed 2 bases at V and 4 bases at J, leaving 7 bases unmatched. The CDR3 has 15 amino acids. The germline V gene encodes CDR1 MDHEN and CDR2 SYDVKM. Here the CDR3 DNA reads TGTGCCAGCAGTTTACCCGGGGACAGTGGAGAGACCCAGTACTTC. It translates to CASSLPGDSGETQYF.

The chain uses TRBV27 and TRBJ1-4; 8 bases fit TRBD1. The CDR3 contains 17 residues. Germline-derived CDR1 and CDR2 are MNHEY and SMNVEV (reference sequence). V lost 2 bases, J lost 5 bases, and 10 bases stayed unmatched. CDR3 DNA sequence: TGTGCCAGCAGTTTACGCACCCCGGGACAGGAAAATGAAAAACTGTTTTTT. It yields the protein CASSLRTPGQENEKLFF.

The chain links TRBV19 to TRBJ1-1; the D gene is possibly TRBD1 (5 bases). The CDR3 has 13 amino acids. Germline V gene sequence: CDR1 LNHDA, CDR2 SQIVND (reference sequence). V gave up 3 bases and J gave up 6 bases, with 11 bases separating them. CDR3 coding DNA: TGTGCCAGTAGTATCCAGGGAAAGGCTGAAGCTTTCTTT. Translated: CASSIQGKAEAFF.

This sequence joins TRBV27 and TRBJ2-1, with D tentatively TRBD2 (6 bases). Trimming stripped 10 bases from V and 9 bases from J, with 13 bases between. The CDR3 covers 11 residues. In germline, CDR1 is MNHEY, CDR2 SMNVEV (reference sequence). CDR3 loop: CATSAGTEQFF. As DNA, the CDR3 is TGTGCCACCTCCGCGGGAACTGAGCAGTTCTTC.

The J gene is TRBJ1-3, the V gene TRBV7-8, with D possibly TRBD1 on 5 matching bases. CDR3 length equals 16 residues. CDR1 SGHVS and CDR2 FQNEAQ come from the germline V gene. Trimming removed 2 bases from V and 5 bases from J, with 16 bases in between. The CDR3 sequence: CASSLIPGNWRNTIYF. The CDR3 nucleotides are TGTGCCAGCAGCTTAATCCCAGGGAATTGGAGAAACACCATATATTTT.

V gene TRBV7-2 combines with J gene TRBJ1-4; a weak D match, TRBD1 (5 bases). CDR3 length: 14 residues. V lost 4 bases and J lost 10, with 16 bases in between. The germline gives CDR1 SGHTA, CDR2 FQGNSA. CDR3 loop: CASSSGSGYGKLFF. The DNA for the CDR3 is TGTGCCAGCAGCTCAGGATCAGGGTATGGAAAACTGTTTTTT.

The chain carries TRBV5-1 and TRBJ2-5; TRBD1 matches 8 bases. TRBJ2-7 explains the end of the DNA better; the J call may be wrong. The CDR3 is 16 residues long. CDR1 and CDR2 from the germline V gene are SGHRS and YFSETQ. CDR3 nucleotides: TGCGCCAGCAGCTTTTCACAGGGGGTTTTGTCACGCGAGCAGTACTTC. Translation gives CASSFSQGVLSREQYF.

The CDR3 DNA follows: TGTGCCAGCAGTACCACAGGGGCTGACTATGGCTACACCTTC. Encoded protein: CASSTTGADYGYTF. The rearrangement uses TRBV28 and TRBJ1-2; TRBD1 matches 7 bases. CDR3 size: 14 residues. The germline gives CDR1 MDHEN, CDR2 SYDVKM. V gave up 5 bases and J gave up 3 bases; unmatched junction bases: 6.

This chain joins TRBV7-3 and TRBJ2-3; 11 bases are a match to TRBD2. With 6 bases clipped from V and 2 bases from J, the junction kept 7 bases outside the gene matches. The CDR3 totals 16 residues. Germline V lookup: CDR1 SGHTA, CDR2 FQGTGA. Here the CDR3 reads CASSLSGRADTDTQYF. CDR3 nucleotide sequence: TGTGCCAGCAGTCTTAGCGGGAGGGCCGACACAGATACGCAGTATTTT.

V and J are TRBV27 and TRBJ2-2; D uncertain. CDR1 is MNHEY and CDR2 is SMNVEV in the germline V gene (reference sequence). The CDR3 spans 14 residues. Trimming pared 3 bases from V and 0 bases from J, leaving 5 bases between. As DNA, the CDR3 is TGTGCCAGCAGTTTCTCAGCGAACACCGGGGAGCTGTTTTTT. Translated: CASSFSANTGELFF.

The V and J genes are TRBV5-1 and TRBJ1-4; TRBD1 aligns across 10 bases. The germline gives CDR1 SGHRS, CDR2 YFSETQ. Trimming took 0 bases from V and 5 from J; bases not matched to a gene: 4. This CDR3 spans 16 amino acids. The CDR3 here is CASSLVGGQGNEKLFF. The CDR3 DNA is TGCGCCAGCAGCTTGGTGGGGGGACAGGGGAATGAAAAACTGTTTTTT.

In DNA, the CDR3 is TGTGCCAGCAGCTCCGCCGGACAGGGGGGAACAGATACGCAGTATTTT. Its protein product is CASSSAGQGGTDTQYF. V gene TRBV11-3 combines with J gene TRBJ2-3, with 10 positions matching TRBD1. The CDR3 runs to 16 residues. V was pared by 4 bases and J by 3 bases, with 7 bases of the junction left unmatched. Germline-derived CDR1 and CDR2 are SGHNT and YENEEA.

The chain recombines TRBV5-1 with TRBJ2-3, with D perhaps matching TRBD2 (5 bases). Per germline, CDR1 SGHRS and CDR2 YFSETQ. The CDR3 loop spans 13 amino acids. Deletions cut 2 bases from V and 6 bases from J, with 10 bases between. The DNA of the CDR3 is TGCGCCAGCAGCTTACAGAGGGCGGATACGCAGTATTTT. It yields the protein CASSLQRADTQYF.

The sample holds a few counts of this clone. At one of its ends the junction is not consistent with the germline gene, which may arise from a read error. The rearrangement links TRBV19 to TRBJ1-2; no reliable D call. CDR3 length: 13 residues. From germline, CDR1 is LNHDA and CDR2 SQIVND (reference sequence). The CDR3 DNA reads as TGTGCCAGTAGTGATCAGATGGACTATAGCTACACCTTC. This gives the protein CASSDQMDYSYTF.

As for this clone: The junction and the germline gene differ at one end; a read error may be behind it. The chain has TRBV7-9 and TRBJ2-5; weak D call: TRBD2 (6 bases). Germline CDR1 reads SEHNR; CDR2 reads FQNEAQ (reference sequence). The CDR3 runs to 12 residues. CDR3 region: CASTGVQGTQYF. CDR3 DNA sequence: TGTGCCAGCACGGGGGTCCAAGGGACCCAGTACTTC.

The V call is TRBV28, the J call TRBJ2-7, with 8 bases lining up with TRBD2. V shed 7 bases and J 2 bases; nucleotides not matched to a gene: 10. This CDR3 contains 15 residues. Per the germline V gene, CDR1 is MDHEN and CDR2 is SYDVKM. CDR3 nucleotides: TGTGCCAGCACCGGGGGGGGAAGACTGCCCTACGAGCAGTACTTC. Translation: CASTGGGRLPYEQYF.

This chain uses TRBV6-6 with TRBJ2-7; TRBD2 matches 12 bases. Trimming took 0 bases from V and 7 from J; bases not matched to a gene: 7. CDR3 length: 16 residues. Germline CDR1 MNHNY, CDR2 SVGAGI (reference sequence). Here the CDR3 reads CASSYSLAGGPYEQYF. DNA for the CDR3: TGTGCCAGCAGTTACTCGCTAGCGGGAGGGCCGTATGAGCAGTACTTC.

The chain uses TRBV4-2 and TRBJ2-1; 9 positions match TRBD2. The germline CDR1 and CDR2 sequences are LGHNA and YNFKEQ. V gave up 2 bases and J gave up 7 bases; unmatched junction bases: 9. The length of the CDR3 is 16 residues. Here the CDR3 DNA reads TGTGCCAGCAGCCAAACCGGGACTAGCTTGGGTAATGAGCAGTTCTTC. It specifies CASSQTGTSLGNEQFF.